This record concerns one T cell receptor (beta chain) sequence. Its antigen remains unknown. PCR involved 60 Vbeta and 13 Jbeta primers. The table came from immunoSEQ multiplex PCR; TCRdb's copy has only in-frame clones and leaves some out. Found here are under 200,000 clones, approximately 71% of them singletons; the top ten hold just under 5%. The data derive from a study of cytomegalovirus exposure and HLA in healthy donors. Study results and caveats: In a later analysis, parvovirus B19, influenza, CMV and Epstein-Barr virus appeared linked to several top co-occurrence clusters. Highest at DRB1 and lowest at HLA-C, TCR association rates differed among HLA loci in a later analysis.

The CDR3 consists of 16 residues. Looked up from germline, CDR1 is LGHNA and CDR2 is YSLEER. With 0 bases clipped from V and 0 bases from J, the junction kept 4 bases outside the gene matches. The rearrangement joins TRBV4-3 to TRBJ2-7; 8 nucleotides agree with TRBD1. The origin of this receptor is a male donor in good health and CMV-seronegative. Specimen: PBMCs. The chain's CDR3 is CASSQEYRGSSYEQYF. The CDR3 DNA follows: TGCGCCAGCAGCCAAGAATACAGGGGGAGCTCCTACGAGCAGTACTTC.